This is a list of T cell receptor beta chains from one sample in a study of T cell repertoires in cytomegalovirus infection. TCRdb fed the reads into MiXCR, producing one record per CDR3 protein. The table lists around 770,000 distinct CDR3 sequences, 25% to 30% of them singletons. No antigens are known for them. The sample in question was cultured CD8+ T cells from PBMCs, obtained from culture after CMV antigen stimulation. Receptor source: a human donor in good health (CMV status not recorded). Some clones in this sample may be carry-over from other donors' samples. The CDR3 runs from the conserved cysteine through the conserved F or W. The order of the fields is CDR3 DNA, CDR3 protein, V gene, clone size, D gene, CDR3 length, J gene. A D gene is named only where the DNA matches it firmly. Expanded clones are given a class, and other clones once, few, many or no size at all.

TGTGCCAGTACCTTGACAGGGCGGGGCACTGAAGCTTTCTTT	CASTLTGRGTEAFF	TRBV19	NA	TRBD1	14	TRBJ1-1
TGCGCCAGCAGTCGGACGGGGGCAGAAGATACGCAGTATTTT	CASSRTGAEDTQYF	TRBV10-2	NA	NA	14	TRBJ2-3
TGTGCCAGCAGCTTAAGGGACAGGTACTATGGCTACACCTTC	CASSLRDRYYGYTF	TRBV7-2	many	TRBD1	14	TRBJ1-2
TGCAGCGTTGAACCGACTAGCGCCTACAATGAGCAGTTCTTC	CSVEPTSAYNEQFF	TRBV29-1	NA	TRBD2	14	TRBJ2-1
TGCGCCAGCAGCCAAGATGGGGGGAGAGATGAGCAGTTCTTC	CASSQDGGRDEQFF	TRBV4-1	NA	NA	14	TRBJ2-1
TGTGCCAGCAGCTACTCCGGGGGCCGCTACAATGAGCAGTTCTTC	CASSYSGGRYNEQFF	TRBV7-3	few	NA	15	TRBJ2-1
TGTGCCAGCACCCTCCTAGCAAGGCAGCCCCAGCATTTT	CASTLLARQPQHF	TRBV28	few	NA	13	TRBJ1-5
TGCAGCGCCCCGGGGGGCCCGGACGGGGAGCTGTTTTTT	CSAPGGPDGELFF	TRBV29-1	NA	NA	13	TRBJ2-2
TGTGCCAGCAGCCACTATCCTTGGGATAGCAATCAGCCCCAGCATTTT	CASSHYPWDSNQPQHF	TRBV7-2	many	NA	16	TRBJ1-5
TGTGCCAGCAGCCGACTAGCGGGTCGGTTAGGAGAGACCCAGTACTTC	CASSRLAGRLGETQYF	TRBV14	NA	TRBD2	16	TRBJ2-5
TGTGCCACCAGTGATTCTAGCGGGGCCGTGTATAGCACAGATACGCAGTATTTT	CATSDSSGAVYSTDTQYF	TRBV24-1	once	TRBD2	18	TRBJ2-3
TGTGCCAGCAGCGTAAGGACCGGGGGGGGCTCTGACAATGAGCAGTTCTTC	CASSVRTGGGSDNEQFF	TRBV9	few	TRBD2	17	TRBJ2-1
TGTGCCACCAGTATAGACACCGGGGAGCTGTTTTTT	CATSIDTGELFF	TRBV24-1	once	NA	12	TRBJ2-2
TGTGCCAGCAGTTTTTACAGGGGCGCGGATGAAAAACTGTTTTTT	CASSFYRGADEKLFF	TRBV28	few	TRBD1	15	TRBJ1-4
TGTGCCAGCAGTTTCCGGGTAACCACAGATACGCAGTATTTT	CASSFRVTTDTQYF	TRBV12-3/TRBV12-4	many	NA	14	TRBJ2-3
TGTGCCAGCAGTCCACCGGGACTAGTAGGGGGTGAGCAGTTCTTC	CASSPPGLVGGEQFF	TRBV12-3/TRBV12-4	NA	TRBD2	15	TRBJ2-1
TGTGCCAGCAGCTTAGGGACAGGGTCGAGCAATGAGCAGTTCTTC	CASSLGTGSSNEQFF	TRBV7-9	few	TRBD1	15	TRBJ2-1
TGTGCCAGCAACACCGCACCACAGGGAAGAGACTATGGCTACACCTTC	CASNTAPQGRDYGYTF	TRBV11-2	NA	NA	16	TRBJ1-2
TGCGCCAGCAGCTCCGTTGGGACAGGGAGAGACACTGAAGCTTTCTTT	CASSSVGTGRDTEAFF	TRBV5-1	NA	TRBD1	16	TRBJ1-1
TGTGCCAGCACCCGATGGTCTCGGGGGCGAACGGAGACCCAGTACTTC	CASTRWSRGRTETQYF	TRBV6-2/TRBV6-3	NA	NA	16	TRBJ2-5
TGTGCCAGCAGCTTACTCTCGCGGGGGGGTTACGAGCAGTACTTC	CASSLLSRGGYEQYF	TRBV7-8	few	TRBD2	15	TRBJ2-7
TGTGCCAGCAGTGGGACTAGCGGGGAGAGCTCCTACAATGAGCAGTTCTTC	CASSGTSGESSYNEQFF	TRBV5-4	NA	TRBD2	17	TRBJ2-1
TGTGCCAGCAGCTATGGCGGGGGGGCCGCGGAGACCCAGTACTTC	CASSYGGGAAETQYF	TRBV7-2	many	TRBD2	15	TRBJ2-5
TGTGCCAGCAGCTTAGCCAGGACAGGACGTCGAACTGGCACTGAAGCTTTCTTT	CASSLARTGRRTGTEAFF	TRBV7-6	many	TRBD1	18	TRBJ1-1
TGTGCCAGCAAGAACGACAGGCGCACCGGGGAGCTGTTTTTT	CASKNDRRTGELFF	TRBV2	NA	NA	14	TRBJ2-2
TGTGCCAGCAAAGAGGTACTCACAGATACGCAGTATTTT	CASKEVLTDTQYF	TRBV6-1	NA	NA	13	TRBJ2-3
TGTGCCAGCAGCCAAGATTTGCGACAGGGGGCAAGAAACACCGGGGAGCTGTTTTTT	CASSQDLRQGARNTGELFF	TRBV14	NA	TRBD1	19	TRBJ2-2
TGCGCCAGCAGCCAAAATCTTCTGTGGTTAGAGACCCAGTACTTC	CASSQNLLWLETQYF	TRBV4-1	few	NA	15	TRBJ2-5
TGTGCCAGCACTTTAGCGAGGGCAGGGGGCACAGATACGCAGTATTTT	CASTLARAGGTDTQYF	TRBV27	NA	NA	16	TRBJ2-3
TGTGCCAGCAGCCCACCGGGCGGGGGATACACTGAAGCTTTCTTT	CASSPPGGGYTEAFF	TRBV13	NA	NA	15	TRBJ1-1
TGTGCCAGCAGCTTTTTTTCCAGGACCGGGGAGCTGTTTTTT	CASSFFSRTGELFF	TRBV7-4	NA	NA	14	TRBJ2-2
TGTGCCATCAAGGGGGCCACCGGGGAGCTGTTTTTT	CAIKGATGELFF	TRBV10-3	few	TRBD1	12	TRBJ2-2
TGTGCCAGCAGTTTACGGGACAGGCGAGGAGAGACCCAGTACTTC	CASSLRDRRGETQYF	TRBV13	NA	TRBD1	15	TRBJ2-5
TGTGCCAGCAGAAAAGGGGGGATCACTGAAGCTTTCTTT	CASRKGGITEAFF	TRBV7-6	NA	NA	13	TRBJ1-1
TGTGCCAGCAGTTTAAGGGGGTGGGGGCGCTACGAGCAGTACTTC	CASSLRGWGRYEQYF	TRBV12-3/TRBV12-4	NA	NA	15	TRBJ2-7
TGTGCCAGCAGCCAAGCCCCTTTCGGCGGGGGGGCCTTAGAGACCCAGTACTTC	CASSQAPFGGGALETQYF	TRBV4-1	NA	TRBD2	18	TRBJ2-5
TGTGCCAGCAGCTTAGGAGGGGTTGTCTACGAGCAGTACTTC	CASSLGGVVYEQYF	TRBV7-2	many	NA	14	TRBJ2-7
TGTGCCAGCAGCCCAACCCCAGTCAGTCAGCCCCAGCATTTT	CASSPTPVSQPQHF	TRBV7-2	NA	NA	14	TRBJ1-5
TGTGCCAGCAGCTTGGTTCCTTGGGGCAATCAGCCCCAGCATTTT	CASSLVPWGNQPQHF	TRBV7-2	few	NA	15	TRBJ1-5
TGTGCCAGCACCATGGGGAACACTTTACACCAAGAGACCCAGTACTTC	CASTMGNTLHQETQYF	TRBV28	NA	NA	16	TRBJ2-5
TGTGCCAGCAGCCAACAGGGGCCTCCATACGAGCAGTACTTC	CASSQQGPPYEQYF	TRBV28	NA	TRBD1	14	TRBJ2-7
TGTGCCAGCAGTTTGTTTCTCTCAGGGCGCGATGGCTACACCTTC	CASSLFLSGRDGYTF	TRBV27	few	NA	15	TRBJ1-2
TGTGCCAGCAGCTTAGGGGGTGCTCTGTTCAATGAGCAGTTCTTC	CASSLGGALFNEQFF	TRBV11-2	NA	NA	15	TRBJ2-1
TGTGCCAGCAGCTTAGAGGGGGCGAACAACTATGGCTACACCTTC	CASSLEGANNYGYTF	TRBV7-2	many	TRBD1	15	TRBJ1-2
TGTGCCAGCAGCGTAGCTAGGAGAGGCTCTGGAAACACCATATATTTT	CASSVARRGSGNTIYF	TRBV9	NA	NA	16	TRBJ1-3
TGTGCCAGCAGCTTAGTTCCAGATACGCAGTATTTT	CASSLVPDTQYF	TRBV7-6	many	NA	12	TRBJ2-3